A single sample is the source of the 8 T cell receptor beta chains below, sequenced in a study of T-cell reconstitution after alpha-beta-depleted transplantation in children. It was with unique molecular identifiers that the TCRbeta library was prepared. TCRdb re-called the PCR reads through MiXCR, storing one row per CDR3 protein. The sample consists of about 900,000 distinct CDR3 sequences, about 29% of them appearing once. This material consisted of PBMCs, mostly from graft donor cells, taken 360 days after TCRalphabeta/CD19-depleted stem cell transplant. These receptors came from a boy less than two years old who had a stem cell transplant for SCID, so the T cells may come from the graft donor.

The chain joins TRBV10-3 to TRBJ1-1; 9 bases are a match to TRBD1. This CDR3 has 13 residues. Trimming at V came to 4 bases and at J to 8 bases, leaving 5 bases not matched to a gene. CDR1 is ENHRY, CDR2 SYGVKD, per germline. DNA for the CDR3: TGTGCCATCAGTGGAACTGGACAGGGGGAAGCTTTCTTT. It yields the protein CAISGTGQGEAFF.

The CDR3 spells CASSEGGLDQPQHF. The CDR3 DNA reads TGTGCCAGCAGTGAGGGGGGGCTTGATCAGCCCCAGCATTTT. The rearrangement joins TRBV2 to TRBJ1-5, with D possibly TRBD1 on 6 matching bases. This CDR3 has 14 residues. The germline CDR1 and CDR2 sequences are SNHLY and FYNNEI. V lost 3 bases, J lost 5 bases, and 11 bases lay in between. Supplemented by reference TRBV2 and TRBJ1-5, the full variable domain reads EPEVTQTPSHQVTQMGQEVILRCVPISNHLYFYWYRQILGQKVEFLVSFYNNEISEKSEIFDDQFSVERPDGSNFTLKIRSTKLEDSAMYFCASSEGGLDQPQHFGDGTRLSIL.

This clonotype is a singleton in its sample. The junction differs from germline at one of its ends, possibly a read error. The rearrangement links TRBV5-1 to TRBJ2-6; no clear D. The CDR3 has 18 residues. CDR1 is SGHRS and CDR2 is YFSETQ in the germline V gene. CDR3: CAISSWVEVAHGANVLTF. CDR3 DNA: TGCGCCATCAGCTCCTGGGTAGAGGTTGCCCACGGGGCCAACGTCCTGACTTTC.

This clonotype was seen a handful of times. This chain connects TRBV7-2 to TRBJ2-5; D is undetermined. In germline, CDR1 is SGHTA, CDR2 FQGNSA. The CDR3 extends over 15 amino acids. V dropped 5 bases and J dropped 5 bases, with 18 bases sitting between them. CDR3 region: CASSPGWWGAETQYF. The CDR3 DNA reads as TGTGCCAGCAGCCCCGGGTGGTGGGGTGCGGAGACCCAGTACTTC.

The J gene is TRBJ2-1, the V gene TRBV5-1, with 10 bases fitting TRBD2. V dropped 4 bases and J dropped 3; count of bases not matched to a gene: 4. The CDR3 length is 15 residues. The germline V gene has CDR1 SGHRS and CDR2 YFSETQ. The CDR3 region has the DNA TGCGCCAGCAGCGGATGGACTAGCGGCTACAATGAGCAGTTCTTC. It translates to CASSGWTSGYNEQFF. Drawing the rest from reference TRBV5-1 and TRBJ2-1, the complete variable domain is KAGVTQTPRYLIKTRGQQVTLSCSPISGHRSVSWYQQTPGQGLQFLFEYFSETQRNKGNFPGRFSGRQFSNSRSEMNVSTLELGDSALYLCASSGWTSGYNEQFFGPGTRLTVL.

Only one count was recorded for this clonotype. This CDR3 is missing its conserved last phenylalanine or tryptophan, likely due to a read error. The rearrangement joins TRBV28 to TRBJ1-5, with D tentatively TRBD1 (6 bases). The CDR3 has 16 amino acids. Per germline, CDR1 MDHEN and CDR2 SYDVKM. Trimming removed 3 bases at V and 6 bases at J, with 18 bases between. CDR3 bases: TGTGCCAGCAGTTTCAGCGGCCAGGGGTCGAGTCAGCCCCAGCATTGT. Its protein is CASSFSGQGSSQPQHC.

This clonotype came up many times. DNA of the CDR3: TGCAGCGCGGGGGATACGCAGTATTTT. Translated: CSAGDTQYF. The chain recombines TRBV29-1 with TRBJ2-3, with D possibly TRBD2 on 5 matching bases. CDR3 length equals 9 residues. V dropped 7 bases and J dropped 6 bases, with 5 bases sitting between them. Germline V gives CDR1 SQVTM, CDR2 ANQGSEA.

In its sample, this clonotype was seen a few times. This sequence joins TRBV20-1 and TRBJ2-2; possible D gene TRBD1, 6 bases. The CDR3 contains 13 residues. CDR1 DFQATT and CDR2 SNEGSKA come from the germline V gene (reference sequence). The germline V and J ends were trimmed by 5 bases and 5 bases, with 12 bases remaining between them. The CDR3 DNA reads TGCAGTGCTCCCGAGGGGGTTACCGGGGAGCTGTTTTTT. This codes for CSAPEGVTGELFF.